The next 11 T cell receptor beta chains were all read from a single sample in a study of shared clonotypes between healthy human individuals. Here immunoSEQ multiplex PCR was the method, and the copy in TCRdb shows in-frame clones only, minus some. The repertoire holds 450,000 to 500,000 clones, with approximately 80% as singletons. What was sequenced was PBMCs. These TCRs come from a woman in her 40s in good health. Some clones in this sample may be carry-over from other donors' samples.

The chain carries TRBV9 and TRBJ1-1; D is ambiguous. The V gene's germline CDR1 is SGDLS and CDR2 YYNGEE. The CDR3 totals 15 residues. V gave up 3 bases and J gave up 1 base, with 13 bases separating them. CDR3 in amino acids: CASSDEGFGNTEAFF. For the CDR3, the DNA is TGTGCCAGCAGCGACGAGGGATTTGGGAACACTGAAGCTTTCTTT.

The V call is TRBV25-1, the J call TRBJ1-4, with D tentatively TRBD1 (6 bases). With 2 bases removed from V and 8 bases from J, the gap between germline ends came to 18 bases. Germline V gene sequence: CDR1 MGHDK, CDR2 SYGVNS. The CDR3 sequence is 16 residues long. CDR3 in amino acids: CASSETGGGAEEKLFF. The CDR3, as DNA: TGTGCCAGCAGTGAAACGGGCGGGGGGGCTGAAGAAAAACTGTTTTTT.

The rearrangement uses TRBV7-3 and TRBJ2-3; D unresolved. V was trimmed by 1 base and J by 0 bases, leaving 11 bases between them. Germline V lookup: CDR1 SGHTA, CDR2 FQGTGA. The CDR3 runs to 16 residues. CDR3 DNA sequence: TGTGCCAGCAGCTTAAACCCCTTCGGTAGCACAGATACGCAGTATTTT. This translates into CASSLNPFGSTDTQYF.

As DNA, the CDR3 is TGTGCCAGCAGTTTATCCGGGGGAGAGACTGAAGCTTTCTTT. Protein: CASSLSGGETEAFF. This chain connects TRBV28 to TRBJ1-1; D is possibly TRBD1 (5 bases). CDR1 is MDHEN and CDR2 is SYDVKM in the germline V gene. V lost 1 base, J lost 5 bases, and 11 bases lay in between. CDR3 size: 14 residues.

A single count supports this clone. The J gene is TRBJ2-4, the V gene TRBV19, with D perhaps given as TRBD1 or TRBD2 (5 bases each). The CDR3 consists of 17 residues. Trimming stripped 8 bases from V and 8 bases from J, with 28 bases between. Germline CDR1 and CDR2: LNHDA and SQIVND (reference sequence). The CDR3 is CASRGRTTKRVEYIQYF. The CDR3 DNA sequence: TGTGCCAGTCGGGGCAGGACGACTAAGCGAGTTGAGTACATTCAGTACTTC.

This clone was recorded once. The CDR3: CASSPAGLERDTQYF. Written as DNA, the CDR3 is TGTGCCAGCAGCCCAGCGGGGCTTGAGAGGGATACGCAGTATTTT. The genes are TRBV9 and TRBJ2-3; 7 positions match TRBD2. Germline trimming cut 4 bases from V and 6 bases from J; bases unmatched to any gene: 11. The CDR3 is made up of 15 amino acids. Germline V lookup: CDR1 SGDLS, CDR2 YYNGEE.

This chain links TRBV2 with TRBJ1-2; tentatively, D is TRBD1 (6 bases). Germline-derived CDR1 and CDR2 are SNHLY and FYNNEI. The CDR3 runs 18 residues. Between the trimmed V and J ends, which lost 3 bases and 3 bases, there was a span of 23 bases. The CDR3 DNA sequence: TGTGCCAGCAGTGAGTTTGCGGACAGCACCCCCTGGGACTATGGCTACACCTTC. Residues: CASSEFADSTPWDYGYTF.

This chain links TRBV23-1 with TRBJ1-2; no definite D call. TRBV23-1 is an ORF, with its function uncertain. V lost 6 bases and J lost 4, with 9 bases in between. CDR3 size: 12 residues. The CDR3 spells CASRPGFYGYTF. The CDR3 nucleotides read TGCGCCAGCAGACCAGGATTCTATGGCTACACCTTC.

This clone was picked up many times. The CDR3: CASSPHGLTTYEQYF. CDR3 DNA sequence: TGTGCCAGCAGTCCCCATGGACTAACAACCTACGAGCAGTACTTC. The chain carries TRBV28 and TRBJ2-7; D perhaps matches TRBD2 (6 bases). V shed 5 bases and J shed 2 bases, with 16 bases lying between them. The CDR3 is 15 residues long. Germline values: CDR1 MDHEN, CDR2 SYDVKM.

The gene calls are TRBV7-8 and TRBJ2-1, with 7 bases aligning to TRBD2. V trimming: 5 bases; J trimming: 0 bases; junction bases outside the gene matches: 1. The V gene's germline CDR1 is SGHVS and CDR2 FQNEAQ. This CDR3 is built from 14 residues. In DNA form, the CDR3 reads TGTGCCAGCAGCCCTAGCGGCTCCTACAATGAGCAGTTCTTC. Translation: CASSPSGSYNEQFF.

V is TRBV5-1 and J is TRBJ1-5; no clear D. The CDR3 has 13 amino acids. The germline V gene encodes CDR1 SGHRS and CDR2 YFSETQ. Trimming shortened V by 3 bases and J by 5 bases, and 9 bases separated the two germline ends. The CDR3 spells CASSSDGDQPQHF. The CDR3 nucleotides are TGCGCCAGCAGCTCAGACGGGGATCAGCCCCAGCATTTT. Full variable domain (outside the CDR3, taken from reference TRBV5-1 and TRBJ1-5): KAGVTQTPRYLIKTRGQQVTLSCSPISGHRSVSWYQQTPGQGLQFLFEYFSETQRNKGNFPGRFSGRQFSNSRSEMNVSTLELGDSALYLCASSSDGDQPQHFGDGTRLSIL.